This TCR beta chain was recovered during a study of T-cell memory formation after mild COVID-19. Study-wide results and caveats: Pre-infection memory carried some responding clones, suggesting that cross-reactive memory joined.

Details on this clonotype: Its antigen is unidentified.

V lost 4 bases, J lost 5 bases, and 6 bases stayed unmatched. The CDR3 is 14 amino acids. TCRdb called the 5' RACE reads again in MiXCR, with one record for every CDR3 protein. The profile covers approximately 340,000 distinct CDR3 sequences, with around 15% appearing a single time and 20% to 25% taken by the ten largest. The clonotype originates from a man between 18 and 35 years old who had mild COVID-19 (a few samples of this study predate the infection). Cell type and time point are not known. Input material: PBMCs or a T cell subset sorted from them (not recorded which). The chain employs TRBV12-3 or TRBV12-4 and TRBJ2-5, with TRBD2 matching 8 bases. For the CDR3, the DNA is TGTGCCAGCAGTTCTCCGGGGGGGGTTGAGACCCAGTACTTC. Its translation is CASSSPGGVETQYF.